This section outlines one TCR beta chain sequence together with its context. The entry originates in a study of control samples from healthy donors and cancer patients. J was trimmed by 4 bases and V by 3 bases; bases with no gene match: 2. The CDR3 contains 15 residues. The germline gives CDR1 KGHDR, CDR2 SFDVKD. Libraries were prepared by immunoSEQ multiplex PCR; TCRdb keeps only in-frame clonotypes and omits some of them. The sample shows 94,000 or so clones, roughly 83% of them seen only once. The TCR comes from a man in his 70s with lung cancer. The sequencing sample was made of PBMCs. This chain joins TRBV24-1 and TRBJ2-3; 11 bases align to TRBD1. CDR3 nucleotide sequence: TGTGCCACCAGTGATAGGGGACAGGGGGCAGATACGCAGTATTTT. It encodes CATSDRGQGADTQYF.